The 31 T cell receptor beta chains below were found in one sample sequenced in a study of blood T cells in healthy people across ages. A J-beta primer mix and a sample-barcoded 5' primer were used in a second PCR of about 7 to 12 cycles. TCRdb itself ran the 5' RACE reads through MiXCR, one entry per CDR3 protein. Of approximately 730,000 distinct CDR3 sequences listed, approximately 43% are singletons. Sample: blood. These receptors were obtained from a woman aged 60 to 75 in good health.

The table lists this clonotype with many counts. The V and J genes are TRBV6-5 and TRBJ2-3, with 7 bases fitting TRBD2. The V gene end was trimmed by 4 bases and the J gene end by 3 bases; junction bases not matched to a gene: 7. Germline values: CDR1 MNHEY, CDR2 SVGAGI. The CDR3 extends over 15 amino acids. This CDR3 is CASSSSGEGTDTQYF. DNA of the CDR3: TGTGCCAGCAGTTCCAGCGGGGAGGGGACAGATACGCAGTATTTT.

This clonotype has just a few counts. This chain links TRBV29-1 with TRBJ2-1; D is ambiguous. The J call is uncertain, as TRBJ2-7 better fits the DNA end. Germline CDR1 and CDR2: SQVTM and ANQGSEA. The CDR3 contains 12 residues. The CDR3 protein is CSVGRSYNEQYF. CDR3 sequence (DNA): TGCAGCGTTGGTCGCTCCTACAATGAGCAGTACTTC.

This clonotype was seen a handful of times. The J gene is TRBJ1-6, the V gene TRBV28, with D hard to call. V was clipped by 4 bases and J by 0 bases, with 10 bases between them. The CDR3 spans 16 residues. In germline, CDR1 is MDHEN, CDR2 SYDVKM. CDR3 sequence reads: CASSSALGSYNSPLHF. The CDR3, as DNA: TGTGCCAGCAGTTCAGCCTTGGGCTCCTATAATTCACCCCTCCACTTT.

The rearrangement links TRBV12-3 or TRBV12-4 to TRBJ1-2, with 9 nucleotides matching TRBD1. Trimming removed 5 bases from V and 4 bases from J; junction bases left unmatched: 8. The CDR3 has 15 amino acids. CDR3: CASSAGTGRAYGYTF. Written as DNA, the CDR3 is TGTGCCAGCAGTGCAGGGACAGGGAGGGCCTATGGCTACACCTTC.

In its sample, this clonotype was seen a few times. This chain links TRBV29-1 with TRBJ1-5, with 7 bases matching TRBD1. Germline V gene lookup returns CDR1 SQVTM and CDR2 ANQGSEA. The J segment lost 0 bases and the V segment lost 4 bases, leaving 3 bases of the junction unmatched. The CDR3 extends over 14 amino acids. Here the CDR3 DNA reads TGCAGCGTTGGGACAGGAGATAGCAATCAGCCCCAGCATTTT. Its protein product is CSVGTGDSNQPQHF.

J is TRBJ1-5 and V is TRBV20-1, with TRBD1 as a possible D gene (6 bases). Per germline, CDR1 DFQATT and CDR2 SNEGSKA (reference sequence). The CDR3 totals 16 residues. Trimming removed 3 bases at V and 5 bases at J, with 20 bases between. The CDR3 loop is CSARPPGGLGDQPQHF. CDR3 nucleotides: TGCAGTGCTAGGCCCCCTGGGGGGCTGGGGGATCAGCCCCAGCATTTT.

The V call is TRBV12-3 or TRBV12-4, the J call TRBJ2-3; D may be TRBD1 or TRBD2 (5 bases each). V lost 6 bases and J 1 base, leaving 14 bases between the germline ends. The CDR3 spans 15 residues. CDR3 DNA: TGTGCCAGCAGCCCCCGGGACGGACGCACAGATACGCAGTATTTT. Translating gives CASSPRDGRTDTQYF.

Only a few counts were recorded for this clonotype. This chain joins TRBV11-3 and TRBJ2-3; 12 nucleotides line up with TRBD1. V shed 5 bases, J shed 6 bases, and the junction held 6 bases outside the gene matches. The CDR3 runs to 15 residues. CDR1 and CDR2 from the germline V gene are SGHNT and YENEEA. Here the CDR3 reads CASSRGTGGPDTQYF. DNA of the CDR3: TGTGCCAGCAGCCGAGGGACAGGGGGCCCGGATACGCAGTATTTT.

The CDR3 is CASSAQIEAFF. In DNA, the CDR3 is TGTGCCAGCAGCGCCCAGATTGAAGCTTTCTTT. The chain links TRBV7-2 to TRBJ1-1, with D hard to call. The germline V and J ends were trimmed by 5 bases and 7 bases, with 8 bases remaining between them. The CDR3 is 11 residues long. From germline, CDR1 is SGHTA and CDR2 FQGNSA. Full variable domain (missing parts from reference TRBV7-2 and TRBJ1-1): GAGVSQSPSNKVTEKGKDVELRCDPISGHTALYWYRQSLGQGLEFLIYFQGNSAPDKSGLPSDRFSAERTGGSVSTLTIQRTQQEDSAVYLCASSAQIEAFFGQGTRLTVV.

J is TRBJ2-1 and V is TRBV5-6; D possibly corresponds to TRBD2 (5 bases). The better agreement between TRBJ2-7 and the DNA end casts doubt on the J call. The CDR3 is made up of 16 amino acids. CDR1 and CDR2 (germline): SGHDT, YYEEEE. DNA of the CDR3: TGTGCCAGCAGCTTGAACGGGATCTCCCTCTACAATGAGCAGTACTTC. Amino acid sequence: CASSLNGISLYNEQYF.

V is TRBV28 and J is TRBJ2-7, with D possibly being TRBD1 (6 bases). CDR1 and CDR2 (germline): MDHEN, SYDVKM. There are 15 residues in the CDR3. Trimming stripped 5 bases from V and 0 bases from J, with 14 bases between. The DNA of the CDR3 is TGTGCCAGCAGTCAAGACAGGAGCCGCTCCTACGAGCAGTACTTC. It specifies CASSQDRSRSYEQYF.

The V and J genes are TRBV28 and TRBJ2-6, with unresolved D. CDR3 length: 18 residues. Germline V gene lookup returns CDR1 MDHEN and CDR2 SYDVKM. Trimming removed 5 bases at V and 0 bases at J, with 17 bases between. Here the CDR3 reads CASSTFRLLSSGANVLTF. The CDR3 region has the DNA TGTGCCAGCAGTACCTTCAGGTTACTGAGCTCTGGGGCCAACGTCCTGACTTTC.

For this clonotype: A clone one base away is much larger, so this may be a read error. The J gene is TRBJ2-3, the V gene TRBV13, with a tentative D call TRBD2 (5 bases). The CDR3 has 17 amino acids. CDR1 and CDR2 (germline): PRHDT, FYEKMQ (reference sequence). Written as DNA, the CDR3 is TGTACCAGCAGCTTAGGAGGACTGCCCCCTTCGTTAGATACGCAGTATTTT. This gives the protein CTSSLGGLPPSLDTQYF.

As for this clonotype: One end of the junction varies from germline; a read error may be responsible. The rearrangement joins TRBV7-3 to TRBJ2-1; 8 nucleotides line up with TRBD2. The CDR3 totals 16 residues. Looked up from germline, CDR1 is SGHTA and CDR2 is FQGTGA. The CDR3 is CASSSQRERSCNEQFF. CDR3 DNA: TGTGCCAGCAGCTCCCAGCGGGAGCGCTCCTGCAATGAGCAGTTCTTC.

The rearrangement links TRBV29-1 to TRBJ2-1, with a tentative D call TRBD1 (6 bases). The CDR3 loop spans 10 amino acids. Germline V gene lookup returns CDR1 SQVTM and CDR2 ANQGSEA. V lost 6 bases to trimming and J lost 9 bases, with 9 bases between them. CDR3 DNA: TGCAGCGTCGGGACACTTGAGCAGTTCTTC. This encodes CSVGTLEQFF.

This chain joins TRBV6-6 and TRBJ2-3; no clear D gene. Germline V gene lookup returns CDR1 MNHNY and CDR2 SVGAGI (reference sequence). The V end was cut by 2 bases, the J end by 2 bases, with 11 bases between. The CDR3 has 15 residues. The CDR3: CASSYGSRTTDTQYF. The DNA for the CDR3 is TGTGCCAGCAGTTACGGATCCCGAACCACAGATACGCAGTATTTT.

This clonotype was counted between two and nine times. This chain links TRBV24-1 with TRBJ2-7; 9 bases fit TRBD1. V shed 5 bases, J shed 1 base, and the junction held 8 bases outside the gene matches. Germline CDR1 reads KGHDR; CDR2 reads SFDVKD. The CDR3 loop spans 16 amino acids. CDR3 in amino acids: CATSAPGQGNSYEQYF. CDR3 in DNA: TGTGCCACCAGTGCCCCCGGACAGGGGAATTCCTACGAGCAGTACTTC.

In its sample, this clonotype was seen a few times. The chain has TRBV5-1 and TRBJ2-3, with 10 bases that match TRBD2. CDR3 length equals 16 residues. Per germline, CDR1 SGHRS and CDR2 YFSETQ. With V trimmed by 4 bases and J by 2 bases, 7 bases remained unmatched. This CDR3 is CASSTGLAYTTDTQYF. CDR3 DNA: TGCGCCAGCAGCACGGGACTAGCGTATACCACAGATACGCAGTATTTT.

This clonotype has more than one count but fewer than ten. The chain couples TRBV7-2 to TRBJ2-3; D call uncertain. Trimming took off 6 bases at V and 2 bases at J, with 12 bases between the two ends. The CDR3 is 14 amino acids. Germline V gene data show CDR1 as SGHTA and CDR2 as FQGNSA. The chain's CDR3 is CASSQGLYTDTQYF. CDR3 nucleotide sequence: TGTGCCAGCAGTCAAGGCCTGTACACAGATACGCAGTATTTT.

This clonotype was recorded a few times. The chain employs TRBV9 and TRBJ2-1; TRBD2 matches 7 bases. This CDR3 is 14 amino acids long. The germline V gene has CDR1 SGDLS and CDR2 YYNGEE. The ends lost 4 bases at V and 5 bases at J; junction bases unmatched: 6. The CDR3 sequence is CASSYGLENNEQFF. CDR3 nucleotides: TGTGCCAGCAGCTACGGACTAGAAAACAATGAGCAGTTCTTC.

Note on this clonotype: This may come from a read error, since a much larger clone is one base off. The chain joins TRBV4-1 to TRBJ2-7; 8 positions agree with TRBD1. J was trimmed by 7 bases and V by 3 bases; bases with no gene match: 14. The CDR3 extends over 16 amino acids. Germline V gene sequence: CDR1 MGHRA, CDR2 YSYEKL. The CDR3 DNA is TGCGCCAGCAGCCACCCGCTGGACAGGGTCGTAGATGAGCAGTACTTC. Translated, it gives CASSHPLDRVVDEQYF.

The genes are TRBV24-1 and TRBJ2-3; TRBD1 is a possible D gene (6 bases). The CDR3 runs to 14 residues. CDR1 and CDR2 (germline): KGHDR, SFDVKD. V dropped 3 bases and J dropped 0 bases, with 6 bases sitting between them. The CDR3 here is CATSDQGSTDTQYF. The CDR3 DNA is TGTGCCACCAGTGATCAGGGGAGCACAGATACGCAGTATTTT.

The sample holds a few counts of this clonotype. The chain links TRBV11-1 to TRBJ2-1; 7 bases are a match to TRBD1. The trim removed 5 bases at V and 15 bases at J, leaving 10 bases unmatched. CDR3 size: 12 residues. CDR1 is SGHAT and CDR2 is FQDESV in the germline V gene (reference sequence). Here the CDR3 DNA reads TGTGCCAGCAGCCCCTTTACTGGACAGGCGTTCTTC. Protein sequence: CASSPFTGQAFF.

The chain employs TRBV4-2 and TRBJ1-4; D not resolved. CDR1 and CDR2 (germline): LGHNA, YNFKEQ. The CDR3 spans 14 residues. Trimming shortened V by 3 bases and J by 5 bases, and 10 bases separated the two germline ends. The DNA for the CDR3 is TGTGCCAGCAGCCATGGATCGGGGAATGAAAAACTGTTTTTT. Amino acids: CASSHGSGNEKLFF.

This clonotype was seen a handful of times. This may stem from a read error, because a much larger clone lies one nucleotide away. The chain has TRBV12-3 or TRBV12-4 and TRBJ2-5; 10 nucleotides line up with TRBD2. The CDR3 extends over 15 amino acids. As DNA, the CDR3 is TGTGCCAGCAGTCCCAGCGGGGGGGCTTCAGAGGCCCAGTACTTC. This translates into CASSPSGGASEAQYF.

This clonotype was seen a handful of times. V usage is TRBV12-3 or TRBV12-4 and J usage is TRBJ2-1; a possible D gene is TRBD1 (5 bases). This CDR3 has 12 amino acids. Trimming pared 2 bases from V and 8 bases from J, leaving 7 bases between. The CDR3 bases are TGTGCCAGCAGTTTAAAAGGGGATGAGCAGTTCTTC. Protein: CASSLKGDEQFF.

Points on this clonotype: The DNA is left out, because the CDR3 cannot be placed on it with certainty; the CDR3 is given as TCRdb lists it. CDR3 region: CASSKSVGTGAFPLTDTQYF. The genes are TRBV21-1 and TRBJ2-3; the table's D call, TRBD1, was not checked against the DNA. TRBV21-1 is a pseudogene segment. Termini included, the CDR3 measures 20 amino acids.

The rearrangement joins TRBV6-2 or TRBV6-3 to TRBJ2-5; D possibly uses TRBD1 or TRBD2 (6 bases each). The CDR3 contains 12 residues. Germline values: CDR1 MNHEY, CDR2 SVGEGT. V was clipped by 10 bases and J by 5 bases, with 14 bases between them. This CDR3 reads CATGGSVETQYF. CDR3 coding DNA: TGTGCCACCGGGGGCTCGGTCGAGACCCAGTACTTC.

V and J are TRBV4-2 and TRBJ2-7; D is possibly TRBD1 (6 bases). Germline V lookup: CDR1 LGHNA, CDR2 YNFKEQ. CDR3 length equals 15 residues. Trimming pared 4 bases from V and 4 bases from J, leaving 17 bases between. This CDR3 reads CASSPWSRGSYEQYF. CDR3 sequence (DNA): TGTGCCAGCAGCCCCTGGTCCAGGGGTTCGTACGAGCAGTACTTC.

This clonotype was picked up many times. This chain connects TRBV29-1 to TRBJ2-7, with TRBD1 matching over 9 bases. Germline values: CDR1 SQVTM, CDR2 ANQGSEA. The CDR3 is 14 residues long. With V trimmed by 4 bases and J by 5 bases, 9 bases remained unmatched. The CDR3 DNA reads as TGCAGCGTTGGGGTGGGGGACAGGGCTCACGAGCAGTACTTC. Protein sequence: CSVGVGDRAHEQYF.

This clonotype appeared many times. The chain carries TRBV6-5 and TRBJ2-7, with 12 bases lining up with TRBD2. Per the germline V gene, CDR1 is MNHEY and CDR2 is SVGAGI. The CDR3 covers 16 residues. J lost 2 bases, V lost 6 bases, and 8 bases had no gene match. CDR3 amino acids: CASSRQTSGRAYEQYF. DNA for the CDR3: TGTGCCAGCAGCCGCCAGACTAGCGGGAGAGCCTACGAGCAGTACTTC.